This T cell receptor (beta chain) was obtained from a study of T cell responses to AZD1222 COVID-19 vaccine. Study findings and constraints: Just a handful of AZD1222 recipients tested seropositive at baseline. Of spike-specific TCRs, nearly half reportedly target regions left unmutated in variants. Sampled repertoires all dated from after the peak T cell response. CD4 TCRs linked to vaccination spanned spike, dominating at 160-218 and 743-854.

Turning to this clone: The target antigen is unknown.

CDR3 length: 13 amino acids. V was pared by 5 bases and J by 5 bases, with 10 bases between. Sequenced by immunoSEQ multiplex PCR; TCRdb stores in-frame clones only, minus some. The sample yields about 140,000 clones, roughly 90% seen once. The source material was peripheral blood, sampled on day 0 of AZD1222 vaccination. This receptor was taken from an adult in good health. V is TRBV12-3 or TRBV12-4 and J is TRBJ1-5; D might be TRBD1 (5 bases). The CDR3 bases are TGTGCCAGCAGTAACGACAGATATCAGCCCCAGCATTTT. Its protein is CASSNDRYQPQHF.